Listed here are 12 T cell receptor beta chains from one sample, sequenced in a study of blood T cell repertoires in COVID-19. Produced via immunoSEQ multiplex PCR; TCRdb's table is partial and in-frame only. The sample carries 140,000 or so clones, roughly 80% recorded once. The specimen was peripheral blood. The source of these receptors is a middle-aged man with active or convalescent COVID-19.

CDR3 residues: CASSQEKREHYNEQFF. CDR3 nucleotide sequence: TGCGCCAGCAGCCAAGAGAAGCGGGAGCACTACAATGAGCAGTTCTTC. The chain uses TRBV4-1 and TRBJ2-1, with 8 bases identical to TRBD2. CDR3 length equals 16 residues. In germline, CDR1 is MGHRA, CDR2 YSYEKL. V gave up 0 bases and J gave up 3 bases; unmatched junction bases: 4.

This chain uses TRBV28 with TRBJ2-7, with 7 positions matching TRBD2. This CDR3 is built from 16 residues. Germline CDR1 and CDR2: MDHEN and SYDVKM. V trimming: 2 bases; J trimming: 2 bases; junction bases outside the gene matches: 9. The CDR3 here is CASSLTIGRGAYEQYF. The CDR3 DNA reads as TGTGCCAGCAGTTTAACCATCGGACGGGGGGCCTACGAGCAGTACTTC.

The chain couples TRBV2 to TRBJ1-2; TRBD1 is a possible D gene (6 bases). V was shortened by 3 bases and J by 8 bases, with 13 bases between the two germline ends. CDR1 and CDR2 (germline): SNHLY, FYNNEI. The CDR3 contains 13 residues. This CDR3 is CASSEDQGYGYTF. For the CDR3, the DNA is TGTGCCAGCAGTGAGGATCAGGGGTACGGCTACACCTTC.

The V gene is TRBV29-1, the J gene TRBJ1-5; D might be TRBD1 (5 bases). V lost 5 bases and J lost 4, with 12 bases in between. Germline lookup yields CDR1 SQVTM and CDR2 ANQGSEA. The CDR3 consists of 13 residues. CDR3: CSVTQEFNQPQHF. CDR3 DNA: TGCAGCGTTACACAGGAGTTTAATCAGCCCCAGCATTTT.

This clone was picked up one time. The CDR3 sequence is CASSEPGGPMETQYF. Here the CDR3 DNA reads TGTGCCAGCAGTGAGCCGGGAGGGCCGATGGAGACCCAGTACTTC. The V gene is TRBV2, the J gene TRBJ2-5, with 8 bases fitting TRBD2. The V segment lost 3 bases and the J segment 5 bases; nucleotides outside the gene matches: 8. Germline V gives CDR1 SNHLY, CDR2 FYNNEI. The CDR3 runs to 15 residues.

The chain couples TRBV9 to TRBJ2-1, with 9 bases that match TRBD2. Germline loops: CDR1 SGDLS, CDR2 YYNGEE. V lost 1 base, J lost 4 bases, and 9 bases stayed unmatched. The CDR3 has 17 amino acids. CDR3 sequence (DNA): TGTGCCAGCAGCGTATCTGGGGGACTAGCTAAATACAATGAGCAGTTCTTC. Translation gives CASSVSGGLAKYNEQFF.

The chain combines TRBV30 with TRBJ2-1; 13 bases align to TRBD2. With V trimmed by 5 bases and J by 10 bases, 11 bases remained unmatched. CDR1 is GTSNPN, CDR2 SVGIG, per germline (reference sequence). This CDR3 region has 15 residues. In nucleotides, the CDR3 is TGTGCCTGGGGGGGACTAGCGGGGCCCGAGATGGAGCAGTTCTTC. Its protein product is CAWGGLAGPEMEQFF.

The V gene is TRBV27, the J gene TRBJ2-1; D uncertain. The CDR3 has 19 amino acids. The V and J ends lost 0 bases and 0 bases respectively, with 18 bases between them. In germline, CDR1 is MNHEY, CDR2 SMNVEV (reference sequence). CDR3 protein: CASSLSNFGAASSYNEQFF. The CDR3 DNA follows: TGTGCCAGCAGTTTATCGAATTTCGGCGCGGCGAGCTCCTACAATGAGCAGTTCTTC.

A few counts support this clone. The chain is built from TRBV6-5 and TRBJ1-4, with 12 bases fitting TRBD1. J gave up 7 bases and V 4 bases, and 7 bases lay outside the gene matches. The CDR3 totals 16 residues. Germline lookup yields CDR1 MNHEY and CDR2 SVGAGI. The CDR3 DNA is TGTGCCAGCAGTTCCCGGGACAGGGGGCCTGGTGAAAAACTGTTTTTT. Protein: CASSSRDRGPGEKLFF.

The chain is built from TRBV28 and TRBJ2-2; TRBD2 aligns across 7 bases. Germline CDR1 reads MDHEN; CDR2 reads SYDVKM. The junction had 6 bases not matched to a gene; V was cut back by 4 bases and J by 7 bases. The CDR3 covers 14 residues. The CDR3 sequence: CASSSWEGIGELFF. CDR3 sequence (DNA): TGTGCCAGCAGTTCGTGGGAGGGGATCGGGGAGCTGTTTTTT.

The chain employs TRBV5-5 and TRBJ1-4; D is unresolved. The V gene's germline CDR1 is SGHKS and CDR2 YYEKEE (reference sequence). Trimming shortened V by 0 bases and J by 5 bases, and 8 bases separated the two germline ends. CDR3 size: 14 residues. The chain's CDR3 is CASSLGQANEKLFF. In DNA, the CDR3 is TGTGCCAGCAGCTTGGGGCAGGCGAATGAAAAACTGTTTTTT.

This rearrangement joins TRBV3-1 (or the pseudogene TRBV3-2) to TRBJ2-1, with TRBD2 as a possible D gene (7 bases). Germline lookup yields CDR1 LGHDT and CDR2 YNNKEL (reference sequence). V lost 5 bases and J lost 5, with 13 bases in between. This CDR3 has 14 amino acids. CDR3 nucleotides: TGTGCCAGCAGCAGGGGGGGGATTGACAATGAGCAGTTCTTC. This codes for CASSRGGIDNEQFF.